This is a list of T cell receptor beta chains from one sample in a study of early T cells in non-severe SARS-CoV-2 infection. TCRdb re-analysed the 5' RACE reads in MiXCR, keeping a single row per CDR3 protein. The sample shows tens of thousands of distinct CDR3 sequences, around 6.5% of them seen only once. Material: whole blood, obtained at baseline. All receptors come from an adult who was a healthcare worker with PCR-confirmed SARS-CoV-2 infection or an uninfected control (not recorded which). Each CDR3 is given with its conserved first and last residue. The order of the fields is clone size, V gene, D gene, J gene, CDR3 DNA, CDR3 protein. The D gene is left open where the match is weak. Clone sizes are given selectively: once, few, many, or a class where the clone is expanded.

size: many
V: TRBV10-3
D: TRBD1
J: TRBJ1-1
DNA: TGTGCCATCAGTACCCCCGGACAGGGGAGCACTGAAGCTTTCTTT
CDR3: CAISTPGQGSTEAFF

size: few
V: TRBV7-9
D: -
J: TRBJ2-7
DNA: TGTGCCAGCAGCCCGGAAGGACGGTACGAGCAGTACTTC
CDR3: CASSPEGRYEQYF

size: many
V: TRBV20-1
D: -
J: TRBJ2-2
DNA: TGCAGTGCTAGGAGGCAGGGAGAAGACTGGACCGGGGAGCTGTTTTTT
CDR3: CSARRQGEDWTGELFF

size: many
V: TRBV18
D: TRBD1
J: TRBJ2-7
DNA: TGTGCCAGCTCAACAGGGGGCTACGAGCAGTACTTC
CDR3: CASSTGGYEQYF

size: -
V: TRBV6-6
D: -
J: TRBJ1-2
DNA: TGTGCCAGCAGTTACGCAGAGGTGGCGAATGGCTACACCTTC
CDR3: CASSYAEVANGYTF

size: -
V: TRBV28
D: TRBD2
J: TRBJ2-7
DNA: TGTGCCAGCAGTTCGATTAGCGGGAGTCTAGAAGAGCAGTACTTC
CDR3: CASSSISGSLEEQYF

size: -
V: TRBV7-8
D: -
J: TRBJ2-2
DNA: TGTGCCAGCCGTCAGGGTCGGGACGCGAACACCGGGGAGCTGTTTTTT
CDR3: CASRQGRDANTGELFF

size: many
V: TRBV14
D: -
J: TRBJ1-1
DNA: TGTGCCAGCAGCCAAGTAACAGGGTCTGGAGCTTTCTTT
CDR3: CASSQVTGSGAFF

size: many
V: TRBV24-1
D: -
J: TRBJ1-5
DNA: TGTGCCACCAGTGCCGGCTCGAGCAATCAGCCCCAGCATTTT
CDR3: CATSAGSSNQPQHF

size: -
V: TRBV12-3/TRBV12-4
D: TRBD1
J: TRBJ2-1
DNA: TGTGCCAGCAGTTTAAACAGGGGCTCCTACAATGAGCAGTTCTTC
CDR3: CASSLNRGSYNEQFF

size: few
V: TRBV13
D: TRBD2
J: TRBJ2-1
DNA: TGTGCCAGCAGCCAGCGGACTAGCGGGAGGGCCAATGAGCAGTTCTTC
CDR3: CASSQRTSGRANEQFF

size: -
V: TRBV7-6
D: -
J: TRBJ2-7
DNA: TGTGCCAGCAATCGAACACCCCCTAGCACGGGAGCTGGCGAGCAGTACTTC
CDR3: CASNRTPPSTGAGEQYF

size: few
V: TRBV5-4
D: TRBD1
J: TRBJ2-1
DNA: TGTGCCAGCAGCCTGGGACAGGTCTCCTACAATGAGCAGTTCTTC
CDR3: CASSLGQVSYNEQFF

size: many
V: TRBV27
D: -
J: TRBJ2-2
DNA: TGTGCCAGCAGTGACAGTTTGGGAGGCGGGGAGCTGTTTTTT
CDR3: CASSDSLGGGELFF

size: many
V: TRBV4-3
D: -
J: TRBJ2-1
DNA: TGCGCCAGCAGCCAAGATAGTGGGAACTACAATGAGCAGTTCTTC
CDR3: CASSQDSGNYNEQFF

size: many
V: TRBV6-5
D: TRBD1
J: TRBJ1-2
DNA: TGTGCCAGCTCTAGTCCGGGACAGGGGCGCCTGCGCTCTGGCTACACCTTC
CDR3: CASSSPGQGRLRSGYTF

size: many
V: TRBV14
D: -
J: TRBJ2-1
DNA: TGTGCCAGCAGCCAAGATCTGGGGGGCAATGAGCAGTTCTTC
CDR3: CASSQDLGGNEQFF

size: few
V: TRBV28
D: TRBD2
J: TRBJ2-7
DNA: TGTGTAACTAGCGGGCGGGGACCCTACGAGCAGTACTTC
CDR3: CVTSGRGPYEQYF

size: many
V: TRBV27
D: TRBD1
J: TRBJ1-2
DNA: TGTGCCAGCAGTGTACAGACAGGGGCGGGCGACACCTTC
CDR3: CASSVQTGAGDTF

size: many
V: TRBV7-2
D: -
J: TRBJ2-3
DNA: TGTGCCAGCAGCTTAAACGGGAAATCATCAGATACGCAGTATTTT
CDR3: CASSLNGKSSDTQYF

size: many
V: TRBV5-1
D: -
J: TRBJ1-3
DNA: TGCGCCAGCAGCTTGGAGGGGAACTCTGGAAACACCATATATTTT
CDR3: CASSLEGNSGNTIYF

size: many
V: TRBV20-1
D: TRBD1
J: TRBJ2-2
DNA: TGCAGTGCTAGTGGACAGGGAAGAGGGGAGCTGTTTTTT
CDR3: CSASGQGRGELFF

size: many
V: TRBV5-1
D: -
J: TRBJ2-1
DNA: TGCGCCAGCAGCTTGGAGACAGGTAACATCTACAATGAGCAGTTCTTC
CDR3: CASSLETGNIYNEQFF

size: many
V: TRBV6-6
D: TRBD2
J: TRBJ2-7
DNA: TGTGCCAGCAGAGGTCCGGGAGGCGAGCAGTACTTC
CDR3: CASRGPGGEQYF

size: many
V: TRBV7-9
D: TRBD1
J: TRBJ2-7
DNA: TGTGCCAGCAGCCACGAAATAAGGGACAGCTACGAGCAGTACTTC
CDR3: CASSHEIRDSYEQYF

size: few
V: TRBV7-9
D: -
J: TRBJ2-7
DNA: TGTGCCAGCAGCCCTGGACGGGGCCTAGAGGGCGAGCAGTACTTC
CDR3: CASSPGRGLEGEQYF

size: many
V: TRBV7-2
D: -
J: TRBJ1-6
DNA: TGTGCCAGCAGCCCGGGGATTAATTCACCCCTCCACTTT
CDR3: CASSPGINSPLHF

size: many
V: TRBV6-6
D: TRBD1
J: TRBJ2-7
DNA: TGTGCCAGCAGTTACCAGGACAGGAACGAGCAGTACTTC
CDR3: CASSYQDRNEQYF

size: many
V: TRBV5-1
D: -
J: TRBJ2-7
DNA: TGCGCCAGCAGCCAAGGACAGTTCTTTTACGAGCAGTACTTC
CDR3: CASSQGQFFYEQYF

size: many
V: TRBV20-1
D: -
J: TRBJ2-1
DNA: TGCAGTGCTAGATGGGGGAGCGCGCACAATGAGCAGTTCTTC
CDR3: CSARWGSAHNEQFF

size: few
V: TRBV29-1
D: -
J: TRBJ2-7
DNA: TGCAGCGTAGTCCCAGGGGTATTTTCCTACGAGCAGTACTTC
CDR3: CSVVPGVFSYEQYF

size: -
V: TRBV3-1
D: -
J: TRBJ2-1
DNA: TGTGCCAGCAGTATTAGCGCGAACTCCTACAATGAGCAGTTCTTC
CDR3: CASSISANSYNEQFF

size: -
V: TRBV29-1
D: TRBD2
J: TRBJ2-5
DNA: TGCAGCGTTGTGCTCCTTCTAGCGGCCCAAGAGACCCAGTACTTC
CDR3: CSVVLLLAAQETQYF

size: -
V: TRBV13
D: -
J: TRBJ1-2
DNA: TGTGCCAGCAGCTTAAAGAAAGCCGAAAGTGTCTATGGCTACACCTTC
CDR3: CASSLKKAESVYGYTF

size: many
V: TRBV6-6
D: -
J: TRBJ2-7
DNA: TGTGCCAGCAGTTATGGCGGGGGCAGGGGCGTTGACGAGCAGTACTTC
CDR3: CASSYGGGRGVDEQYF

size: many
V: TRBV6-5
D: TRBD1
J: TRBJ1-2
DNA: TGTGCCAGCAGCCCTACAGGACAGGGAAACTATGGCTACACCTTC
CDR3: CASSPTGQGNYGYTF